This T cell receptor (beta chain) was observed in a study of PD-L1 blockade in urothelial cancer. In its sample, this clone was seen a few times. Trimming took off 4 bases at V and 4 bases at J, with 7 bases between the two ends. This CDR3 comprises 12 residues. Germline V gene sequence: CDR1 LNHDA, CDR2 SQIVND (reference sequence). Specified time point: pretreatment peripheral blood. Disease in patients was locally advanced or metastatic urothelial carcinoma. Sequenced by immunoSEQ multiplex PCR; TCRdb stores in-frame clones only, minus some. Seen here are about 72,000 clones, almost 90% observed once, and the top ten hold over 4%.

The rearrangement uses TRBV19 and TRBJ1-1; weak D call: TRBD1 (5 bases). The receptor's source is a man aged 65 to 79 with urothelial cancer. The sample here was PBMCs, taken around atezolizumab (anti-PD-L1) treatment. CDR3 nucleotides: TGTGCCAGTAGTACCAGGGTCACTGAAGCTTTCTTT. Translation gives CASSTRVTEAFF.